These T cell receptor beta chains were read from a single sample in a study of cytomegalovirus exposure and HLA in healthy donors. TCRdb keeps only in-frame clones here, not all; method: immunoSEQ multiplex PCR. The sample records approximately 140,000 clones, around 72% being singletons. The specimen was PBMCs. Receptor source: a woman aged 18-29 years in good health and CMV-seronegative. CDR3s include the opening cysteine and the closing phenylalanine or tryptophan. D genes are given only for firm matches. Rows give clone size only sometimes, using once, few, many, or a class for an expanded clone.

V gene	J gene	clone size	D gene	CDR3 DNA	CDR3 protein
TRBV7-9	TRBJ2-7	few	TRBD1	TGTGCCAGCAGCTTTACAGGGGTTGAGCAGTACTTC	CASSFTGVEQYF
TRBV18	TRBJ2-5	few	.	TGTGCCAGCTCACCCTCAGTCGAAGAGACCCAGTACTTC	CASSPSVEETQYF
TRBV7-6	TRBJ2-1	.	TRBD2	TGTGCCAGCAGCCCGACTAGCGATCCGCGAGGGGATGAGCAGTTCTTC	CASSPTSDPRGDEQFF
TRBV11-3	TRBJ2-2	.	.	TGTGCCAGCAGCTCTTCCACCGGGGAGCTGTTTTTT	CASSSSTGELFF
TRBV2	TRBJ2-7	.	.	TGTGCCAGCAACCCCCAGCGCGATACTGAGCAGTACTTC	CASNPQRDTEQYF
TRBV4-1	TRBJ2-1	.	TRBD2	TGCGCCAGCAGCCAAGATTCGCGGGGGACCTACAATGAGCAGTTCTTC	CASSQDSRGTYNEQFF
TRBV5-1	TRBJ1-5	few	TRBD1	TGCGCCAGCAAACATGGACAGGGGGGCGGTCAGCCCCAGCATTTT	CASKHGQGGGQPQHF
TRBV7-8	TRBJ1-2	.	.	TGTGCCAGCAGCCCAGAGACGGAGTCCTATGGCTACACCTTC	CASSPETESYGYTF
TRBV6-1	TRBJ2-7	once	TRBD2	TGTGCCAGCAGTGAAAACGGGGGGGACTCATCCTACGAGCAGTACTTC	CASSENGGDSSYEQYF
TRBV5-6	TRBJ2-5	few	TRBD1	TGTGCCAGCAGCGTCCGGGACAGCTTTCAAGAGACCCAGTACTTC	CASSVRDSFQETQYF
TRBV19	TRBJ1-5	.	TRBD1	TGTGCCAGTACCGGGACAGGGGGGAATCAGCCCCAGCATTTT	CASTGTGGNQPQHF
TRBV6-1	TRBJ1-5	once	.	TGTGCCAGCAGTGAGATCGGTAACTTCAATCAGCCCCAGCATTTT	CASSEIGNFNQPQHF
TRBV6-5	TRBJ2-7	.	.	TGTGCCAGCAGGGAGGGAGGATACGAGCAGTACTTC	CASREGGYEQYF
TRBV2	TRBJ2-7	few	TRBD2	TGTGCCAGCAGTGAAGTGACTAGCGGGAGCGACGAGCAGTACTTC	CASSEVTSGSDEQYF
TRBV9	TRBJ2-3	few	.	TGTGCCAGCAGCGAGCTCCCCACAGATACGCAGTATTTT	CASSELPTDTQYF
TRBV27	TRBJ1-3	.	.	TGTGCCAGCAGACCCTCAGGGGGAAACACCATATATTTT	CASRPSGGNTIYF
TRBV25-1	TRBJ2-6	.	.	TGTGCCAGCAGCTCAGGGGTTAGGGCCAACGTCCTGACTTTC	CASSSGVRANVLTF
TRBV7-6	TRBJ2-5	.	TRBD2	TGTGCCAGCAGAAGGACTAGCGGGGAACAAGAGACCCAGTACTTC	CASRRTSGEQETQYF
TRBV11-2	TRBJ2-7	.	.	TGTGCCAGCAGCTCCGGAGCCTACGAGCAGTACTTC	CASSSGAYEQYF
TRBV19	TRBJ1-5	.	TRBD1	TGTGCCAGTAGAGATACAGGGGAAGGACAGCCCCAGCATTTT	CASRDTGEGQPQHF
TRBV7-8	TRBJ1-1	.	.	TGTGCCAGCTTCCAGGAGGTTTCAAACACTGAAGCTTTCTTT	CASFQEVSNTEAFF
TRBV7-6	TRBJ2-1	.	TRBD2	TGTGCCAGCAGCACACTAGCGGGGAATGAGCAGTTCTTC	CASSTLAGNEQFF
TRBV2	TRBJ2-2	.	TRBD2	TGTGCCAGCAGCCGGGGGGGCGCAGATACCGGGGAGCTGTTTTTT	CASSRGGADTGELFF
TRBV28	TRBJ1-1	.	.	TGTGCCAGCAGTTTATACGGCCTCACAGGATATAACACTGAAGCTTTCTTT	CASSLYGLTGYNTEAFF
TRBV5-1	TRBJ2-4	.	.	TGCGCCAGCAGCTTTGACTCGGACAAAAACATTCAGTACTTC	CASSFDSDKNIQYF
TRBV30	TRBJ2-2	few	.	TGTGCCTGGAGTCGCCTAGCTATGAACACCGGGGAGCTGTTTTTT	CAWSRLAMNTGELFF
TRBV28	TRBJ2-7	.	.	TGTGCCAGCAGGCCCCTCCGGGAGATTAACGAGCAGTACTTC	CASRPLREINEQYF
TRBV6-1	TRBJ2-1	.	TRBD2	TGTGCCAGCAGTGAATTCGCGGGAGCAGGAAGTAGTGAGCAGTTCTTC	CASSEFAGAGSSEQFF
TRBV30	TRBJ2-2	.	TRBD1	TGTGCCTGGCAACTTGAGACAGGGGGCTACGCCGGGGAGCTGTTTTTT	CAWQLETGGYAGELFF
TRBV5-1	TRBJ2-7	.	TRBD1	TGCGCCAGCAGCTGGGGGGCAGGGGGCGGAAGTTACGAGCAGTACTTC	CASSWGAGGGSYEQYF
TRBV5-1	TRBJ2-7	few	TRBD2	TGCGCCAGCAGCCTGGGGGGGGGAGCGGGAGACTACGAGCAGTACTTC	CASSLGGGAGDYEQYF
TRBV5-4	TRBJ2-7	.	.	TGTGCCAGCAGCCAGAGAACTAGTTCATACGAGCAGTACTTC	CASSQRTSSYEQYF
TRBV28	TRBJ2-7	.	.	TGTGCCAGCAGTCCTAGGGGGAGGGCCACCTACGAGCAGTACTTC	CASSPRGRATYEQYF
TRBV30	TRBJ2-5	once	TRBD1	TGTGCCTGGACTATGACAGGGGGAGAGACCCAGTACTTC	CAWTMTGGETQYF
TRBV18	TRBJ1-3	.	TRBD1	TGTGCCAGCTCCGGACAGGGGAGAAACACCATATATTTT	CASSGQGRNTIYF
TRBV2	TRBJ2-3	.	.	TGTGCCAGCAGTGATTTGAGGGATTCTTACACAGATACGCAGTATTTT	CASSDLRDSYTDTQYF
TRBV6-5	TRBJ2-1	.	TRBD2	TGTGCCAGCAGTTTTGTGGGACTAGCGGGCCGGGAGCAGTTCTTC	CASSFVGLAGREQFF
TRBV30	TRBJ1-6	.	.	TGTGCCTGGAGTGCCGGGACTGTCGATTCACCCCTCCACTTT	CAWSAGTVDSPLHF
TRBV5-4	TRBJ2-3	.	TRBD2	TGTGCCAGCAGCTTGGATGGGGAGGGTGGTTTGCAGTATTTT	CASSLDGEGGLQYF
TRBV29-1	TRBJ2-1	.	TRBD2	TGCAGCGGTGGGGAACTAGCGGGAGTTCATGAGCAGTTCTTC	CSGGELAGVHEQFF
TRBV2	TRBJ2-7	.	.	TGTGCCAGCAGTGAAAGGATCCGACGGAGTTTCTACTTC	CASSERIRRSFYF
TRBV15	TRBJ2-7	.	.	TGTGCCACCAGCAGAGATTACTACGAGCAGTACTTC	CATSRDYYEQYF
TRBV5-5	TRBJ2-3	.	TRBD1	TGTGCCAGCAGCTCCCTCGGACAGGGCACAGATACGCAGTATTTT	CASSSLGQGTDTQYF
TRBV2	TRBJ1-1	.	.	TGTGCCAGCAGTGACAGGGACACTGAAGCTTTCTTT	CASSDRDTEAFF
TRBV6-1	TRBJ2-7	.	.	TGTGCCAGCAGTGAAGTAAGGGGATCCCACGAGCAGTACTTC	CASSEVRGSHEQYF